Below, 29 T cell receptor beta chains from the same sample are listed, as sequenced in a study of prognosis after radiotherapy for stage I lung cancer. By two-round multiplex PCR, the TCR beta CDR3 was amplified from genomic DNA. Amplification during the initial PCR round employed primers specific to each TRBV and TRBJ gene. TCRdb re-derived calls from the multiplex PCR reads in MiXCR, one entry per CDR3 protein. The sample has more than 15,000 distinct CDR3 sequences, over 15% seen once. The sequenced sample was PBMCs, obtained before or after stereotactic body radiation therapy (not recorded which). The receptor set was obtained from a donor aged 50 or older with non-small cell lung cancer.

Comments on this clonotype: A read error may explain this, as a much larger clone is one base away. The gene calls are TRBV9 and TRBJ1-3; D ambiguous. V was pared by 5 bases and J by 3 bases, with 18 bases between. The CDR3 length is 16 residues. CDR1 and CDR2 (germline): SGDLS, YYNGEE. DNA for the CDR3: TGTGCCAGCAGGCCTTGCGACACTTTCATTGGAAACACCATATATTTT. It is translated as CASRPCDTFIGNTIYF.

This clonotype appeared many times. The V gene is TRBV20-1, the J gene TRBJ1-1; TRBD1 is a possible D gene (5 bases). The CDR3 runs to 16 residues. V was pared by 0 bases and J by 2 bases, with 16 bases between. Germline assignment: CDR1 DFQATT and CDR2 SNEGSKA (reference sequence). The CDR3 DNA is TGCAGTGCTAGAGATGGCACCCGCGGACAAAACACTGAAGCTTTCTTT. This codes for CSARDGTRGQNTEAFF.

Turning to this clonotype: A much larger clone lies a single base off, so this may be a read error. The V gene is TRBV24-1, the J gene TRBJ2-1, with D perhaps matching TRBD1 (6 bases). The germline V and J ends were trimmed by 11 bases and 1 base, with 8 bases remaining between them. The CDR3 totals 12 residues. CDR1 is KGHDR, CDR2 SFDVKD, per germline. The CDR3, as DNA: TGTGCCATCAGGGGTTCCTACAATGAGCAGTTCTTC. Protein product: CAIRGSYNEQFF.

This clonotype was observed at least ten times. V is TRBV12-3 or TRBV12-4 and J is TRBJ2-2, with 9 bases fitting TRBD2. With 7 bases clipped from V and 7 bases from J, the junction kept 10 bases outside the gene matches. The CDR3 is 15 amino acids. The CDR3 region has the DNA TGTGCCAGCAAGAGCCTAGCGGGGTTGTTCGGGGAGCTGTTTTTT. This codes for CASKSLAGLFGELFF.

In its sample, this clonotype was seen many times. The chain has TRBV7-6 and TRBJ2-1; 12 bases are shared with TRBD1. The V segment lost 2 bases and the J segment 7 bases; nucleotides outside the gene matches: 6. The CDR3 length is 16 residues. Germline values: CDR1 SGHVS, CDR2 FNYEAQ. The CDR3 coding sequence is TGTGCCAGCAGCTTACTGGGACAGGGGGCTGAAAATGAGCAGTTCTTC. Protein sequence: CASSLLGQGAENEQFF.

In DNA, the CDR3 is TGTGCCAGCAGTGGGTACCTAGCGGGAGGCTACGAGCAGTACTTC. Protein sequence: CASSGYLAGGYEQYF. The V call is TRBV6-1, the J call TRBJ2-7; TRBD2 matches 11 bases. V shed 4 bases, J shed 3 bases, and the junction held 5 bases outside the gene matches. The CDR3 spans 15 residues. Germline V gene sequence: CDR1 MNHNS, CDR2 SASEGT.

This clonotype was picked up many times. The V gene is TRBV28, the J gene TRBJ2-2; the D gene is possibly TRBD2 (6 bases). Germline-derived CDR1 and CDR2 are MDHEN and SYDVKM. Trimming pared 0 bases from V and 0 bases from J, leaving 8 bases between. The CDR3 is 16 amino acids. The CDR3 reads CASSLWEGPNTGELFF. The CDR3 DNA follows: TGTGCCAGCAGTTTATGGGAGGGTCCGAACACCGGGGAGCTGTTTTTT. The complete variable domain, with remaining parts taken from reference TRBV28 and TRBJ2-2, reads DVKVTQSSRYLVKRTGEKVFLECVQDMDHENMFWYRQDPGLGLRLIYFSYDVKMKEKGDIPEGYSVSREKKERFSLILESASTNQTSMYLCASSLWEGPNTGELFFGEGSRLTVL.

This clonotype was recorded at least ten times. V gene TRBV12-3 or TRBV12-4 combines with J gene TRBJ1-6, with no clear D. Trimming left V 3 bases short and J 10 bases short, with 10 bases between. The CDR3 has 13 amino acids. CDR3 bases: TGTGCCAGCAGTTTTTTAGGTCAGTCACCCCTCCACTTT. It specifies CASSFLGQSPLHF.

This clonotype appeared many times. The chain has TRBV9 and TRBJ2-3; D possibly corresponds to TRBD2 (6 bases). Trimming cost V 2 bases and J 3 bases, with 13 bases left between them. Germline-derived CDR1 and CDR2 are SGDLS and YYNGEE. This CDR3 has 15 amino acids. The chain's CDR3 is CASSVGGEVTDTQYF. CDR3 in DNA: TGTGCCAGCAGCGTGGGCGGGGAGGTTACAGATACGCAGTATTTT.

In its sample, this clonotype was seen many times. The V and J genes are TRBV20-1 and TRBJ1-5; tentative D call: TRBD1 (5 bases). Germline CDR1 and CDR2: DFQATT and SNEGSKA (reference sequence). The V gene lost 3 bases and the J gene lost 1 base, with 10 bases spanning the gap. There are 14 residues in the CDR3. CDR3 sequence: CSASRAVSNQPQHF. In DNA form, the CDR3 reads TGCAGTGCTAGCAGGGCGGTGAGCAATCAGCCCCAGCATTTT.

The sample holds many counts of this clonotype. The genes are TRBV2 and TRBJ2-1; D not resolved. The length of the CDR3 is 13 residues. V was shortened by 7 bases and J by 4 bases, with 11 bases between the two germline ends. CDR1 and CDR2 (germline): SNHLY, FYNNEI. The CDR3 here is CASTLDQYNEQFF. CDR3 nucleotide sequence: TGTGCCAGCACCCTGGACCAATACAATGAGCAGTTCTTC.

This clonotype was counted ten times or more. CDR3 sequence: CAIRAGSVGELFF. CDR3 in DNA: TGTGCCATCAGGGCAGGGAGCGTCGGGGAGCTGTTTTTT. This chain connects TRBV10-3 to TRBJ2-2; tentatively, D is TRBD1 or TRBD2 (5 bases each). Trimming cost V 6 bases and J 7 bases, with 12 bases left between them. The CDR3 covers 13 residues. Germline lookup yields CDR1 ENHRY and CDR2 SYGVKD.

The V call is TRBV11-2, the J call TRBJ1-1; D ambiguous. The CDR3 extends over 14 amino acids. Germline loops: CDR1 SGHAT, CDR2 FQNNGV. DNA of the CDR3: TGTGAGCACCATAAGCCCACTTGGGACACTGAAGCTTTCTTT. It specifies CEHHKPTWDTEAFF.

This clonotype was detected many times. V is TRBV28 and J is TRBJ1-5; no reliable D call. V was shortened by 6 bases and J by 9 bases, with 15 bases between the two germline ends. The germline CDR1 and CDR2 sequences are MDHEN and SYDVKM. This CDR3 comprises 13 residues. In DNA form, the CDR3 reads TGTGCCAGCAGATCCACAGATTCTTGGCCCCAGCATTTT. As protein: CASRSTDSWPQHF.

The sample holds many counts of this clonotype. The J gene is TRBJ1-2, the V gene TRBV19; 9 bases are shared with TRBD1. The J segment lost 4 bases and the V segment lost 5 bases, leaving 5 bases of the junction unmatched. Germline-derived CDR1 and CDR2 are LNHDA and SQIVND (reference sequence). The CDR3 loop spans 14 amino acids. This CDR3 is CASSETGGSYGYTF. The CDR3, as DNA: TGTGCCAGTAGTGAAACAGGGGGCAGCTATGGCTACACCTTC.

The chain has TRBV9 and TRBJ2-7; D uncertain. The V gene lost 0 bases and the J gene lost 2 bases, with 6 bases spanning the gap. The CDR3 has 13 amino acids. Germline V CDR1 and CDR2: SGDLS, YYNGEE. The CDR3 region has the DNA TGTGCCAGCAGCGTAGGGACCCCCTACGAGCAGTACTTC. Amino acids: CASSVGTPYEQYF.

This clonotype came up many times. The chain employs TRBV9 and TRBJ1-6; D possibly corresponds to TRBD1 (5 bases). The V gene lost 0 bases and the J gene lost 7 bases, with 17 bases spanning the gap. Germline loops: CDR1 SGDLS, CDR2 YYNGEE. The CDR3 runs to 17 residues. The CDR3 here is CASSVGGDPTWNSPLHF. The DNA for the CDR3 is TGTGCCAGCAGCGTAGGGGGGGACCCGACTTGGAATTCACCCCTCCACTTT. Using reference TRBV9 and TRBJ1-6 for the parts outside the CDR3, the full variable domain is DSGVTQTPKHLITATGQRVTLRCSPRSGDLSVYWYQQSLDQGLQFLIQYYNGEERAKGNILERFSAQQFPDLHSELNLSSLELGDSALYFCASSVGGDPTWNSPLHFGNGTRLTVT.

This clonotype was observed many times. The rearrangement links TRBV30 to TRBJ2-7; D tentatively fits TRBD1 or TRBD2 (6 bases each). Germline values: CDR1 GTSNPN, CDR2 SVGIG (reference sequence). V lost 4 bases, J lost 9 bases, and 25 bases lay in between. There are 15 residues in the CDR3. This CDR3 is CAWNSGAGGGIGQYV. The DNA for the CDR3 is TGTGCCTGGAACTCGGGGGCAGGAGGGGGAATAGGGCAGTACGTC.

This clonotype has a count of ten or more. Here the CDR3 reads CASSQGQLTDTQYF. The CDR3 nucleotides are TGTGCCAGCAGCCAGGGACAGCTCACAGATACGCAGTATTTT. The rearrangement joins TRBV7-3 to TRBJ2-3; 7 nucleotides agree with TRBD1. The CDR3 runs to 14 residues. Germline assignment: CDR1 SGHTA and CDR2 FQGTGA. V lost 5 bases, J lost 2 bases, and 4 bases stayed unmatched.

This clonotype showed up many times. The chain employs TRBV5-6 and TRBJ2-7; a possible D gene is TRBD1 (5 bases). V was pared by 1 base and J by 3 bases, with 11 bases between. Per germline, CDR1 SGHDT and CDR2 YYEEEE. The CDR3 runs 14 residues. The CDR3 DNA sequence: TGTGCCAGCAGCTTGTTGGACAACCTCTACGAGCAGTACGTC. It encodes CASSLLDNLYEQYV.

There are many counts of this clonotype. V is TRBV4-1 and J is TRBJ2-3, with a tentative D call TRBD2 (5 bases). The CDR3 is made up of 15 amino acids. Looked up from germline, CDR1 is MGHRA and CDR2 is YSYEKL. Trimming shortened V by 4 bases and J by 1 base, and 12 bases separated the two germline ends. The CDR3 spells CASSLRSGRTDTQYF. The CDR3 DNA follows: TGCGCCAGCAGCCTGAGGAGCGGACGCACAGATACGCAGTATTTT.

Many counts were recorded for this clonotype. V gene TRBV9 combines with J gene TRBJ2-1, with no clear D. Per germline, CDR1 SGDLS and CDR2 YYNGEE. V was pared by 0 bases and J by 10 bases, with 17 bases between. The CDR3 is 15 amino acids. The CDR3 region has the DNA TGTGCCAGCAGCGTAGCGGACGGGCCGTCATGGGAGCAGTTCTTC. It codes for CASSVADGPSWEQFF.

This clonotype was observed at least ten times. This chain links TRBV6-1 with TRBJ1-2; tentatively, D is TRBD1 (5 bases). CDR1 and CDR2 (germline): MNHNS, SASEGT. Between the trimmed V and J ends, which lost 5 bases and 5 bases, there was a span of 15 bases. CDR3 size: 14 residues. CDR3 residues: CASSRGEEGYGYTF. In DNA form, the CDR3 reads TGTGCCAGCAGTAGGGGCGAGGAGGGATATGGCTACACCTTC.

This clonotype came up many times. V usage is TRBV7-9 and J usage is TRBJ2-3; D possibly corresponds to TRBD2 (5 bases). V lost 2 bases and J 2 bases, leaving 11 bases between the germline ends. The length of the CDR3 is 15 residues. The germline V gene encodes CDR1 SEHNR and CDR2 FQNEAQ (reference sequence). As DNA, the CDR3 is TGTGCCAGCAGCTTATATCAAGCGGACACAGATACGCAGTATTTT. Its translation is CASSLYQADTDTQYF.

In this sample, this clonotype turned up many times. The CDR3 reads CASRPGAGVLYGYTF. CDR3 nucleotide sequence: TGTGCCAGTAGGCCCGGGGCAGGGGTACTCTATGGCTACACCTTC. The chain combines TRBV19 with TRBJ1-2; tentative D call: TRBD1 (6 bases). This CDR3 is built from 15 residues. Germline CDR1 LNHDA, CDR2 SQIVND (reference sequence). V dropped 6 bases and J dropped 4 bases, with 18 bases sitting between them.

This clonotype is medium-sized by share. This sequence joins TRBV6-1 and TRBJ2-5; D is perhaps TRBD2 (5 bases). V lost 5 bases and J 5 bases, leaving 18 bases between the germline ends. Looked up from germline, CDR1 is MNHNS and CDR2 is SASEGT. The CDR3 runs to 15 residues. CDR3 sequence: CASSPTPGSGETQYF. The CDR3 coding sequence is TGTGCCAGCAGTCCGACCCCGGGAAGCGGCGAGACCCAGTACTTC.

There are many counts of this clonotype. The V call is TRBV6-5, the J call TRBJ2-3; no firm D call. The CDR3 contains 15 residues. In germline, CDR1 is MNHEY, CDR2 SVGAGI. Trimming removed 2 bases from V and 9 bases from J, with 18 bases in between. The DNA of the CDR3 is TGTGCCAGCAGTTACCCTACGCTTGATACCCCGACGCAGTATTTT. It specifies CASSYPTLDTPTQYF.

The genes are TRBV29-1 and TRBJ2-1; 14 bases are a match to TRBD2. The CDR3 has 15 amino acids. Germline CDR1 is SQVTM and CDR2 is ANQGSEA. CDR3 in amino acids: CSARGTSGGYNEQFF. The CDR3 DNA reads as TGCAGTGCTAGAGGGACTAGCGGGGGATACAATGAGCAGTTCTTC.

The sample holds many counts of this clonotype. The V call is TRBV3-1, the J call TRBJ2-7; unclear D gene. Germline-derived CDR1 and CDR2 are LGHDT and YNNKEL (reference sequence). V gave up 3 bases and J gave up 4 bases, with 10 bases separating them. The CDR3 is made up of 13 amino acids. The CDR3 DNA follows: TGTGCCAGCAGCCAGTTCCCCTTGTACGAGCAGTACTTC. This codes for CASSQFPLYEQYF.